The clone carrying this T cell receptor (beta chain) was seen many times. The antigen remains undetermined. TCR beta VDJ and CDR3 were profiled, and genomic DNA was the template. TCRdb re-called the reads through MiXCR, storing one row per CDR3 protein. The sample includes 150,000 to 200,000 distinct CDR3 sequences, 35% to 50% of them seen just once. This sample was included in a study of CD8+CD57+ T cells in acquired aplastic anemia. Overall study context: The sorted CD4+ and CD8+ cells yielded an average around 3 ug of DNA. In CD4+ cells, healthy donors produced an average of approximately 11 million reads.

The germline gives CDR1 SGHRS, CDR2 YFSETQ. Trimming took 5 bases from V and 0 from J, leaving 17 bases between them. The CDR3 is 17 amino acids. Study-wide results and limits: Levels of CD8+ Simpson's diversity were not significantly distinct in patients versus controls. Comparison of patients with controls identified roughly 27 shared CD8+ CDR3 sequences.

V gene TRBV5-1 combines with J gene TRBJ2-2, with unresolved D. This sequence was found in a human donor in good health. The sample comprised sorted CD4+, CD8+, or CD8+CD57+ T cells (not recorded which) from PBMCs. DNA for the CDR3: TGCGCCAGCAGTTTCCAAGGCGGCCAGACGAACACCGGGGAGCTGTTTTTT. It encodes CASSFQGGQTNTGELFF.